The 15 T cell receptor beta chains in this list originate from one sample, sequenced in a study of shared clonotypes between healthy human individuals. Profiled with immunoSEQ multiplex PCR; TCRdb holds only in-frame clones, not every one. The sample lists over 1.5 million clones; roughly 98% were seen once. Sequencing was done on a sample of naive CD4+ T cells sorted from blood. Subset indicated: CD45RA+ positively selected. The receptors stem from a man aged 25 to 40 in good health.

The CDR3 DNA sequence: TGTGCCAGCAGCCTACAGGGGGCAATGAAGGGCTACACCTTC. This gives the protein CASSLQGAMKGYTF. V and J are TRBV7-2 and TRBJ1-2; the match to TRBD1 covers 9 bases. This CDR3 region has 14 residues. The trim removed 5 bases at V and 8 bases at J, leaving 9 bases unmatched. Germline V lookup: CDR1 SGHTA, CDR2 FQGNSA.

This chain connects TRBV28 to TRBJ2-1, with 8 nucleotides matching TRBD2. The germline V gene encodes CDR1 MDHEN and CDR2 SYDVKM. This CDR3 spans 16 amino acids. V lost 2 bases and J lost 5; bases outside the gene matches: 8. CDR3 region: CASSLVSGRGHNEQFF. The CDR3 coding sequence is TGTGCCAGCAGTTTAGTAAGCGGGAGAGGCCACAATGAGCAGTTCTTC.

The chain employs TRBV29-1 and TRBJ2-7; tentatively, D is TRBD2 (7 bases). CDR3 length: 15 residues. Germline lookup yields CDR1 SQVTM and CDR2 ANQGSEA. With 5 bases removed from V and 2 bases from J, the gap between germline ends came to 19 bases. CDR3 bases: TGCAGCGTTCAGGGGACTACCACCCGACCCTACGAGCAGTACTTC. Translated, it gives CSVQGTTTRPYEQYF.

V is TRBV28 and J is TRBJ1-3; TRBD1 might be the D (5 bases). Germline V CDR1 and CDR2: MDHEN, SYDVKM. V was shortened by 10 bases and J by 1 base, with 23 bases between the two germline ends. CDR3 length: 17 amino acids. The CDR3 spells CATEGLPPRRSGNTIYF. Here the CDR3 DNA reads TGTGCCACCGAGGGACTTCCCCCGAGGCGATCTGGAAACACCATATATTTT. The whole variable domain, filled in from reference TRBV28 and TRBJ1-3, reads DVKVTQSSRYLVKRTGEKVFLECVQDMDHENMFWYRQDPGLGLRLIYFSYDVKMKEKGDIPEGYSVSREKKERFSLILESASTNQTSMYLCATEGLPPRRSGNTIYFGEGSWLTVV.

The rearrangement links TRBV29-1 to TRBJ2-1; D unresolved. Germline V lookup: CDR1 SQVTM, CDR2 ANQGSEA. CDR3 size: 13 residues. V was pared by 8 bases and J by 4 bases, with 15 bases between. CDR3 sequence: CSTSPSSYNEQFF. Written as DNA, the CDR3 is TGCAGCACTTCTCCTAGTTCTTACAATGAGCAGTTCTTC.

The chain uses TRBV15 and TRBJ2-1, with 13 bases that match TRBD2. CDR3 length: 15 residues. V shed 5 bases and J 6 bases; nucleotides not matched to a gene: 4. Germline V lookup: CDR1 LNHNV, CDR2 YYDKDF (reference sequence). CDR3 region: CATSPRTSGSNEQFF. DNA of the CDR3: TGTGCCACCAGCCCGCGGACTAGCGGGAGCAATGAGCAGTTCTTC.

This clone has a single count. The chain recombines TRBV5-1 with TRBJ2-3; D may be TRBD1 or TRBD2 (6 bases each). CDR3 size: 15 residues. Germline lookup yields CDR1 SGHRS and CDR2 YFSETQ. V was cut by 1 base and J by 6 bases, with 15 bases left in between. The CDR3 is CASSLSRGGSDTQYF. The CDR3 DNA reads TGCGCCAGCAGCTTGAGCAGGGGAGGTAGCGATACGCAGTATTTT.

In nucleotides, the CDR3 is TGCGCCAGCAGCTTGGCCCAGGGACTAGCGGGAGTGAGCGAGCAGTACTTC. Its translation is CASSLAQGLAGVSEQYF. V gene TRBV5-1 combines with J gene TRBJ2-7; 14 bases map to TRBD2. The J segment lost 6 bases and the V segment lost 0 bases, leaving 8 bases of the junction unmatched. This CDR3 comprises 17 residues. Germline V lookup: CDR1 SGHRS, CDR2 YFSETQ.

The chain joins TRBV7-8 to TRBJ1-5; 11 nucleotides agree with TRBD1. V gave up 0 bases and J gave up 3 bases; unmatched junction bases: 4. The CDR3 contains 17 residues. The germline V gene has CDR1 SGHVS and CDR2 FQNEAQ. CDR3 amino acids: CASSLARTGGHNQPQHF. The CDR3 DNA reads as TGTGCCAGCAGCTTAGCTCGGACAGGGGGCCACAATCAGCCCCAGCATTTT.

V usage is TRBV7-9 and J usage is TRBJ1-4; D possibly corresponds to TRBD1 (6 bases). V was trimmed by 5 bases and J by 10 bases, leaving 11 bases between them. CDR1 is SEHNR, CDR2 FQNEAQ, per germline (reference sequence). The CDR3 covers 12 residues. This chain's CDR3 is CASSLQGVKLFF. The CDR3 coding sequence is TGTGCCAGCAGCCTACAGGGAGTAAAACTGTTTTTT.

The chain links TRBV2 to TRBJ2-3, with TRBD1 as a possible D gene (7 bases). The V gene's germline CDR1 is SNHLY and CDR2 FYNNEI. CDR3 length equals 15 residues. V dropped 4 bases and J dropped 2 bases, with 13 bases sitting between them. The CDR3 loop reads CASSGGRGATDTQYF. CDR3 sequence (DNA): TGTGCCAGCAGTGGGGGCAGGGGGGCCACAGATACGCAGTATTTT.

This chain links TRBV5-1 with TRBJ1-4; D gene unclear. The germline V gene encodes CDR1 SGHRS and CDR2 YFSETQ. This CDR3 is 14 amino acids long. Trimming removed 5 bases from V and 7 bases from J, with 15 bases in between. For the CDR3, the DNA is TGCGCCAGCAGGGAGGACCTAGAACGTGAAAAACTGTTTTTT. It yields the protein CASREDLEREKLFF.

The chain uses TRBV30 and TRBJ1-2, with D maybe TRBD1 (6 bases). V was clipped by 4 bases and J by 8 bases, with 11 bases between them. The CDR3 is 11 amino acids. The germline CDR1 and CDR2 sequences are GTSNPN and SVGIG (reference sequence). CDR3 amino acids: CAWKGVGGYTF. Written as DNA, the CDR3 is TGTGCCTGGAAGGGGGTGGGAGGCTACACCTTC.

This sequence joins TRBV6-5 and TRBJ2-1; the D gene is possibly TRBD1 (5 bases). Germline V lookup: CDR1 MNHEY, CDR2 SVGAGI. V was clipped by 6 bases and J by 5 bases, with 14 bases between them. The CDR3 has 14 amino acids. In nucleotides, the CDR3 is TGTGCCAGCAGCAGGGCCGCTCCTCACAATGAGCAGTTCTTC. Translated: CASSRAAPHNEQFF.

The chain links TRBV19 to TRBJ1-2; 10 bases align to TRBD1. The V segment lost 7 bases and the J segment 3 bases; nucleotides outside the gene matches: 17. Germline V gene sequence: CDR1 LNHDA, CDR2 SQIVND (reference sequence). The length of the CDR3 is 18 residues. Written as DNA, the CDR3 is TGTGCCAGTACCCTCTTCCACCTCCCCGGGACAGGGGACTATGGCTACACCTTC. Translating gives CASTLFHLPGTGDYGYTF. The whole variable domain, remainder taken from reference TRBV19 and TRBJ1-2, is DGGITQSPKYLFRKEGQNVTLSCEQNLNHDAMYWYRQDPGQGLRLIYYSQIVNDFQKGDIAEGYSVSREKKESFPLTVTSAQKNPTAFYLCASTLFHLPGTGDYGYTFGSGTRLTVV.